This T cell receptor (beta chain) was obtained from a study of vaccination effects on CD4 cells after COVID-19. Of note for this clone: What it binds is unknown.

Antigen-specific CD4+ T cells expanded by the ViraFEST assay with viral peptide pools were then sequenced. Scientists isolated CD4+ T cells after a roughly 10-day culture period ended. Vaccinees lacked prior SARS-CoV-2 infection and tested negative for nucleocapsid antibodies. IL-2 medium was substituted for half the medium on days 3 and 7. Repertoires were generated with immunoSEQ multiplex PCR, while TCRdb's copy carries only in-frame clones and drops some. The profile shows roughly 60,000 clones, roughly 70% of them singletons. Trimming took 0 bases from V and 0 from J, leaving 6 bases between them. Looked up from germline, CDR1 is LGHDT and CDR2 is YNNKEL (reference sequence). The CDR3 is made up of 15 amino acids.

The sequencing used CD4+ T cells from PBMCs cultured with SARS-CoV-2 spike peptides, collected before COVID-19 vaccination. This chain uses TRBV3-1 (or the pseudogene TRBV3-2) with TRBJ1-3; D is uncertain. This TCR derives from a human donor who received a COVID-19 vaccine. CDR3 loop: CASSQERISGNTIYF. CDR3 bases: TGTGCCAGCAGCCAAGAGAGGATCTCTGGAAACACCATATATTTT.